Each of the 31 T cell receptor beta chains below was sequenced from the same sample in a study of T cell responses to AZD1222 COVID-19 vaccine. Clones were sequenced by immunoSEQ multiplex PCR, and TCRdb holds only the in-frame ones, with some missing. This sample has around 99,000 clones, with 80% to 95% found just once. The sample here was peripheral blood, taken 28 days after the second AZD1222 dose. These receptors came from an adult who received the AZD1222 COVID-19 vaccine.

The chain is built from TRBV19 and TRBJ1-2; 7 bases are a match to TRBD1. CDR1 is LNHDA and CDR2 is SQIVND in the germline V gene (reference sequence). The ends lost 3 bases at V and 7 bases at J; junction bases unmatched: 11. The CDR3 extends over 15 amino acids. The CDR3 region is CASSMASTGNGGYTF. CDR3 nucleotides: TGTGCCAGTAGTATGGCCTCGACAGGGAACGGTGGCTACACCTTC. The variable domain in full, completed from reference TRBV19 and TRBJ1-2, reads DGGITQSPKYLFRKEGQNVTLSCEQNLNHDAMYWYRQDPGQGLRLIYYSQIVNDFQKGDIAEGYSVSREKKESFPLTVTSAQKNPTAFYLCASSMASTGNGGYTFGSGTRLTVV.

CDR3 in amino acids: CASSFRSGDGYTF. CDR3 coding DNA: TGCGCCAGCAGCTTCCGTTCGGGGGATGGCTACACCTTC. The gene calls are TRBV5-1 and TRBJ1-2; tentatively, D is TRBD1 (5 bases). The CDR3 contains 13 residues. The germline V gene has CDR1 SGHRS and CDR2 YFSETQ. The V end lost 2 bases, the J end lost 6 bases, and 11 bases lay between the germline ends.

The CDR3 loop reads CASRSLQAFPEKLFF. CDR3 sequence (DNA): TGTGCCAGCAGGTCCTTACAGGCGTTCCCTGAAAAACTGTTTTTT. The chain couples TRBV11-2 to TRBJ1-4; tentatively, D is TRBD1 (5 bases). The CDR3 consists of 15 residues. In germline, CDR1 is SGHAT, CDR2 FQNNGV. V was trimmed by 6 bases and J by 7 bases, leaving 18 bases between them.

The chain is built from TRBV3-1 (or the pseudogene TRBV3-2) and TRBJ2-1, with unresolved D. Germline V CDR1 and CDR2: LGHDT, YNNKEL (reference sequence). V gave up 3 bases and J gave up 2 bases, with 11 bases separating them. The CDR3 runs 15 residues. The CDR3 here is CASSQSPLAYNEQFF. As DNA, the CDR3 is TGTGCCAGCAGCCAGAGTCCCCTGGCCTACAATGAGCAGTTCTTC.

This clone was seen once. The V and J genes are TRBV7-2 and TRBJ2-7, with D hard to call. Germline V gene sequence: CDR1 SGHTA, CDR2 FQGNSA. This CDR3 spans 15 amino acids. Trimming pared 0 bases from V and 0 bases from J, leaving 9 bases between. The CDR3 protein is CASSLAAPTSYEQYF. CDR3 nucleotide sequence: TGTGCCAGCAGCTTAGCGGCTCCAACCTCCTACGAGCAGTACTTC.

The V and J genes are TRBV4-2 and TRBJ2-3, with 13 bases matching TRBD2. The CDR3 runs 16 residues. From germline, CDR1 is LGHNA and CDR2 YNFKEQ. J lost 6 bases, V lost 4 bases, and 7 bases had no gene match. The chain's CDR3 is CASSPLTSGGRDTQYF. Here the CDR3 DNA reads TGTGCCAGCAGCCCATTGACTAGCGGGGGGCGGGATACGCAGTATTTT.

This clone was seen a single time. This clone may be a read error of a much larger clone one base away. Other DNA variants within this sample encode the same CDR3. The chain employs TRBV19 and TRBJ1-1; a weak D match, TRBD1 (6 bases). The CDR3 runs 13 residues. CDR1 is LNHDA, CDR2 SQIVND, per germline (reference sequence). V shed 5 bases and J shed 4 bases, with 11 bases lying between them. The CDR3 region has the DNA TGTGCCAGTAGTCGGACGGGGGCCACTGAAGCTTTCTTT. Amino acid sequence: CASSRTGATEAFF.

V usage is TRBV5-1 and J usage is TRBJ2-5; 7 bases match TRBD2. The CDR3 consists of 15 residues. J was trimmed by 4 bases and V by 3 bases; bases with no gene match: 9. Looked up from germline, CDR1 is SGHRS and CDR2 is YFSETQ. CDR3: CASSSGLERRETQYF. The CDR3 DNA sequence: TGCGCCAGCAGCTCTGGACTAGAACGACGAGAGACCCAGTACTTC.

The rearrangement links TRBV5-4 to TRBJ1-1; 10 nucleotides line up with TRBD1. V was pared by 4 bases and J by 1 base, with 4 bases of the junction left unmatched. The CDR3 runs 15 residues. CDR1 and CDR2 from the germline V gene are SGHNT and YYREEE (reference sequence). For the CDR3, the DNA is TGTGCCAGCAGCCCCAGACAGGGGGCGAACACTGAAGCTTTCTTT. Translation: CASSPRQGANTEAFF.

The V gene is TRBV7-9, the J gene TRBJ2-7, with D uncertain. The CDR3 consists of 16 residues. Trimming took 4 bases from V and 0 from J, leaving 16 bases between them. Germline CDR1 SEHNR, CDR2 FQNEAQ (reference sequence). This chain's CDR3 is CASSSWVFNDSYEQYF. CDR3 nucleotide sequence: TGTGCCAGCAGCTCTTGGGTATTTAACGACTCCTACGAGCAGTACTTC.

The V call is TRBV11-2, the J call TRBJ2-1; D is possibly TRBD1 or TRBD2 (5 bases each). V shed 8 bases and J shed 4 bases, with 6 bases lying between them. The CDR3 consists of 11 residues. In germline, CDR1 is SGHAT, CDR2 FQNNGV. CDR3: CASGGYNEQFF. The CDR3 DNA is TGTGCCAGCGGGGGTTACAATGAGCAGTTCTTC.

V and J are TRBV27 and TRBJ1-6; TRBD1 matches 10 bases. The CDR3 consists of 20 residues. V was clipped by 6 bases and J by 0 bases; unmatched bases: 14. CDR1 is MNHEY and CDR2 is SMNVEV in the germline V gene (reference sequence). The chain's CDR3 is CASRLTTGTGVNSYNSPLHF. DNA of the CDR3: TGTGCCAGCAGGTTGACCACCGGGACAGGGGTAAACTCCTATAATTCACCCCTCCACTTT.

The chain links TRBV2 to TRBJ1-1; D might be TRBD1 (6 bases). Germline-derived CDR1 and CDR2 are SNHLY and FYNNEI. This CDR3 contains 16 residues. Trimming removed 8 bases from V and 1 base from J, with 20 bases in between. The CDR3 protein is CASGIKTGMENTEAFF. The CDR3 DNA follows: TGTGCCAGCGGGATCAAAACAGGGATGGAGAACACTGAAGCTTTCTTT.

CDR3 bases: TGTGCCAGCAGCTCACGGGGCGAAAGCAATCAGCCCCAGCATTTT. It yields the protein CASSSRGESNQPQHF. The chain combines TRBV7-2 with TRBJ1-5; possible D gene TRBD1, 5 bases. The CDR3 is 15 residues long. CDR1 is SGHTA and CDR2 is FQGNSA in the germline V gene. Trimming removed 4 bases from V and 1 base from J, with 11 bases in between.

Of note for this clone: This same CDR3 is encoded by further DNA sequences in the sample. The rearrangement uses TRBV5-1 and TRBJ2-7; D remains unclear. The CDR3 totals 11 residues. In germline, CDR1 is SGHRS, CDR2 YFSETQ. V lost 0 bases and J 3 bases, leaving 1 base between the germline ends. The CDR3 spells CASSLDYEQYF. The CDR3 DNA follows: TGCGCCAGCAGCTTGGACTACGAGCAGTACTTC.

Only one count was recorded for this clone. The rearrangement links TRBV7-2 to TRBJ2-7; D gene unclear. Trimming took off 2 bases at V and 7 bases at J, with 12 bases between the two ends. The CDR3 consists of 13 residues. CDR1 is SGHTA, CDR2 FQGNSA, per germline. The CDR3 bases are TGTGCCAGCAGCTTACAGGCCCGCTTAGAGCAGTACTTC. This encodes CASSLQARLEQYF.

The V and J genes are TRBV2 and TRBJ1-1, with D uncertain. Trimming left V 3 bases short and J 0 bases short, with 11 bases between. The germline V gene has CDR1 SNHLY and CDR2 FYNNEI. This CDR3 contains 15 residues. DNA of the CDR3: TGTGCCAGCAGTGACTTATTAAATATGAACACTGAAGCTTTCTTT. It specifies CASSDLLNMNTEAFF.

This sequence joins TRBV5-1 and TRBJ2-7; D is undetermined. V gave up 0 bases and J gave up 2 bases, with 9 bases separating them. The CDR3 has 14 residues. Per the germline V gene, CDR1 is SGHRS and CDR2 is YFSETQ. Here the CDR3 reads CASSLEDVAYEQYF. The CDR3 nucleotides are TGCGCCAGCAGCTTGGAGGATGTGGCCTACGAGCAGTACTTC.

The rearrangement links TRBV27 to TRBJ2-3; 7 bases line up with TRBD1. After removal of 5 bases from V and 1 base from J, the junction contained 6 bases not matched to a gene. The length of the CDR3 is 15 residues. CDR1 is MNHEY, CDR2 SMNVEV, per germline (reference sequence). CDR3 sequence (DNA): TGTGCCAGCAGTCCTTGGGACAGCGGCACAGATACGCAGTATTTT. Residues: CASSPWDSGTDTQYF.

The chain uses TRBV6-2 or TRBV6-3 and TRBJ2-1, with TRBD2 matching over 8 bases. Germline CDR1 and CDR2: MNHEY and SVGEGT. The CDR3 contains 16 residues. The trim removed 0 bases at V and 4 bases at J, leaving 5 bases unmatched. The CDR3 DNA reads as TGTGCCAGCAGTTACTCCCGGGGGGGATTTTACAATGAGCAGTTCTTC. This sequence encodes CASSYSRGGFYNEQFF.

This clone was detected only once. The chain is built from TRBV4-1 and TRBJ2-3, with D maybe TRBD2 (7 bases). Trimming shortened V by 0 bases and J by 8 bases, and 15 bases separated the two germline ends. Germline assignment: CDR1 MGHRA and CDR2 YSYEKL. This CDR3 has 15 amino acids. CDR3 residues: CASSQDPGGRGTQYF. CDR3 coding DNA: TGCGCCAGCAGCCAAGATCCGGGGGGCCGAGGTACGCAGTATTTT.

The genes are TRBV19 and TRBJ2-4, with 8 bases matching TRBD1. Germline CDR1 reads LNHDA; CDR2 reads SQIVND (reference sequence). There are 16 residues in the CDR3. V was clipped by 5 bases and J by 1 base; unmatched bases: 7. The DNA for the CDR3 is TGTGCCAGTAGTTTCGGACAGGGACGGGCCAAAAACATTCAGTACTTC. Its protein product is CASSFGQGRAKNIQYF. The complete variable domain, with remaining parts taken from reference TRBV19 and TRBJ2-4, reads DGGITQSPKYLFRKEGQNVTLSCEQNLNHDAMYWYRQDPGQGLRLIYYSQIVNDFQKGDIAEGYSVSREKKESFPLTVTSAQKNPTAFYLCASSFGQGRAKNIQYFGAGTRLSVL.

The chain joins TRBV5-6 to TRBJ2-4, with unresolved D. Trimming removed 4 bases at V and 0 bases at J, with 8 bases between. The CDR3 has 14 amino acids. From germline, CDR1 is SGHDT and CDR2 YYEEEE. The CDR3 bases are TGTGCCAGCAGCCGGACGTTAGCCAAAAACATTCAGTACTTC. Residues: CASSRTLAKNIQYF.

This rearrangement joins TRBV20-1 to TRBJ1-2; D is possibly TRBD1 (5 bases). The germline V gene encodes CDR1 DFQATT and CDR2 SNEGSKA (reference sequence). V was clipped by 7 bases and J by 6 bases, with 6 bases between them. The CDR3 contains 9 residues. In DNA, the CDR3 is TGCAGTGTAGGGGATGGCTACACCTTC. As protein: CSVGDGYTF.

Written as DNA, the CDR3 is TGTGCCAGCAGTTACGCCGGGGGGGGCGGCAATCAGCCCCAGCATTTT. Translating gives CASSYAGGGGNQPQHF. The chain employs TRBV6-6 and TRBJ1-5; D possibly corresponds to TRBD1 (6 bases). Germline V gene lookup returns CDR1 MNHNY and CDR2 SVGAGI (reference sequence). The CDR3 spans 16 residues. V lost 2 bases and J 2 bases, leaving 13 bases between the germline ends.

V usage is TRBV19 and J usage is TRBJ1-5, with 7 bases matching TRBD1. CDR1 LNHDA and CDR2 SQIVND come from the germline V gene (reference sequence). Unmatched junction bases numbered 5, after V lost 6 bases and J lost 0 bases. CDR3 length: 15 residues. The CDR3 reads CASRPGQSSNQPQHF. Written as DNA, the CDR3 is TGTGCCAGTAGGCCGGGACAGAGTAGCAATCAGCCCCAGCATTTT. Full variable domain (rest looked up from reference TRBV19 and TRBJ1-5): DGGITQSPKYLFRKEGQNVTLSCEQNLNHDAMYWYRQDPGQGLRLIYYSQIVNDFQKGDIAEGYSVSREKKESFPLTVTSAQKNPTAFYLCASRPGQSSNQPQHFGDGTRLSIL.

The chain combines TRBV6-5 with TRBJ1-1; D is possibly TRBD1 (5 bases). V shed 2 bases and J shed 0 bases, with 13 bases lying between them. Germline CDR1 reads MNHEY; CDR2 reads SVGAGI. This CDR3 spans 16 amino acids. The CDR3 is CASSYVFREMNTEAFF. The CDR3, as DNA: TGTGCCAGCAGTTACGTCTTCAGGGAAATGAACACTGAAGCTTTCTTT.

The chain links TRBV9 to TRBJ1-2; D gene uncertain. The V gene's germline CDR1 is SGDLS and CDR2 YYNGEE. The CDR3 runs 16 residues. Trimming took off 6 bases at V and 5 bases at J, with 23 bases between the two ends. The CDR3 region is CASTPKRHNQPYGYTF. Written as DNA, the CDR3 is TGTGCCAGCACCCCCAAGAGACACAACCAACCATATGGCTACACCTTC.

The rearrangement uses TRBV28 and TRBJ2-7; 9 nucleotides agree with TRBD2. Germline loops: CDR1 MDHEN, CDR2 SYDVKM. This CDR3 is built from 14 residues. V lost 5 bases, J lost 5 bases, and 7 bases stayed unmatched. The CDR3 is CASSLIAGVNEQYF. The CDR3 DNA reads as TGTGCCAGCAGTCTTATAGCGGGAGTCAACGAGCAGTACTTC. Based on the CDR3 plus reference TRBV28 and TRBJ2-7, the full variable domain is DVKVTQSSRYLVKRTGEKVFLECVQDMDHENMFWYRQDPGLGLRLIYFSYDVKMKEKGDIPEGYSVSREKKERFSLILESASTNQTSMYLCASSLIAGVNEQYFGPGTRLTVT.

The CDR3 protein is CASSLESLGLVTGELFF. Written as DNA, the CDR3 is TGTGCCAGCAGCTTAGAGTCTCTGGGACTAGTGACCGGGGAGCTGTTTTTT. The chain combines TRBV7-2 with TRBJ2-2; 8 bases match TRBD2. The V gene's germline CDR1 is SGHTA and CDR2 FQGNSA. The CDR3 runs 17 residues. The ends lost 1 base at V and 5 bases at J; junction bases unmatched: 9.

This clone was seen a single time. The chain combines TRBV7-2 with TRBJ1-2; D is undetermined. Germline assignment: CDR1 SGHTA and CDR2 FQGNSA. The germline V and J ends were trimmed by 1 base and 8 bases, with 14 bases remaining between them. This CDR3 is built from 14 residues. The CDR3 DNA follows: TGTGCCAGCAGCTTAGGGGGTTCTAAGAACGGCTACACCTTC. Amino acid sequence: CASSLGGSKNGYTF.